This is a list of T cell receptor beta chains from one sample in a study of cytomegalovirus exposure and HLA in healthy donors. Clones were read by immunoSEQ multiplex PCR, and TCRdb kept only the in-frame ones, dropping some. The sample shows 43,000 or so clones, about 60% of them seen only once. The specimen was PBMCs. These receptors were collected from a human donor in good health. The CDR3 runs from the conserved cysteine through the conserved F or W. D genes are given only for firm matches. Some rows have no size entry. The others give once, few or many, or a class for an expanded clone.

NA	TRBV10-3	TRBJ1-2	NA	TGTGCCATCAGTGACCCGGACAGCCTTTTAGGCTACACCTTC	CAISDPDSLLGYTF
NA	TRBV6-5	TRBJ1-4	NA	TGTGCCAGCAGTTACTCGAAAGCAGGGAGGGGTGAAAAACTGTTTTTT	CASSYSKAGRGEKLFF
TRBD1	TRBV30	TRBJ2-2	NA	TGTGCCTGGAGTCCGAACAGGGGTCCCGGGGAGCTGTTTTTT	CAWSPNRGPGELFF
TRBD2	TRBV5-5	TRBJ2-7	once	TGTGCCAGCAGCGCAGGGACTAGCCAATATGCTACGAAGCAGTACTTC	CASSAGTSQYATKQYF
TRBD1	TRBV5-4	TRBJ2-1	NA	TGTGCCAGCAGCCTAGGGGGCCTAAGGTACAATGAGCAGTTCTTC	CASSLGGLRYNEQFF
TRBD2	TRBV7-2	TRBJ2-5	NA	TGTGCCAGCAGCTTAGTTTACCTAGCGGGGGGTGGAGAGACCCAGTACTTC	CASSLVYLAGGGETQYF
TRBD1	TRBV7-8	TRBJ2-7	NA	TGTGCCAGCAGCCCTAGGGACAGGGTAAAGGAGCAGTACTTC	CASSPRDRVKEQYF
TRBD1	TRBV5-1	TRBJ2-2	NA	TGCGCCAGCATGCTCAGGGGGCTCACCGGGGAGCTGTTTTTT	CASMLRGLTGELFF
TRBD1	TRBV30	TRBJ1-2	NA	TGTGCCTGGAGTGTTACGGGACAGGGGGCCGGGGAAGGCTACACCTTC	CAWSVTGQGAGEGYTF
NA	TRBV7-7	TRBJ1-1	NA	TGTGCTAGCAGCGGACAGTTGAACACTGAAGCTTTCTTT	CASSGQLNTEAFF
TRBD1	TRBV10-3	TRBJ1-2	few	TGTGCCATTCAGGGGGCGGCTCAGTATGGCTACACCTTC	CAIQGAAQYGYTF
NA	TRBV19	TRBJ2-7	NA	TGTGCCAGTAGTCTAACAGGGGAGGCCTACGAGCAGTACTTC	CASSLTGEAYEQYF
TRBD1	TRBV7-2	TRBJ2-2	NA	TGTGCCAGCAGCTTGGGGGACAGGGGGCTCGGCGGGGAGCTGTTTTTT	CASSLGDRGLGGELFF
NA	TRBV2	TRBJ1-2	NA	TGTGCCGGCCGGAGTTCCCAATACTATGGCTACACCTTC	CAGRSSQYYGYTF
NA	TRBV9	TRBJ1-2	NA	TGTGCCAGCCAGGGAGGGCTCGGGCCCTTTGGCTACACCTTC	CASQGGLGPFGYTF
NA	TRBV30	TRBJ1-4	NA	TGTGCCTGGAGTGTCGGTGAAAAACTGTTTTTT	CAWSVGEKLFF
TRBD2	TRBV7-6	TRBJ2-5	NA	TGTGCCAGCAGCCTAAGGCTAGCGGGGGGTTTAGAGACCCAGTACTTC	CASSLRLAGGLETQYF
TRBD1	TRBV15	TRBJ1-2	NA	TGTGCCACCAGTCAGGGGGCGAACTATGGCTACACCTTC	CATSQGANYGYTF
TRBD2	TRBV4-1	TRBJ2-1	NA	TGCGCCAGCAGCCATCTCCCGAAGGAGCGGGGGCCATTCAATGAGCAGTTCTTC	CASSHLPKERGPFNEQFF
NA	TRBV25-1	TRBJ2-1	NA	TGTGCCAGCAACAATCTTCAGGGGACCTACAATGAGCAGTTCTTC	CASNNLQGTYNEQFF
TRBD2	TRBV30	TRBJ2-3	NA	TGTGCCTGGACCGCTCTAGCGGGGGGGCGAGTTCTGTATTTT	CAWTALAGGRVLYF
TRBD2	TRBV5-4	TRBJ2-1	few	TGTGCCAGCAGCTTGGGAGGTCTAGCGGGGGGGGCTGAGCAGTTCTTC	CASSLGGLAGGAEQFF
TRBD2	TRBV4-2	TRBJ2-3	NA	TGTGCCAGCAGCCAACAGGGCGGAGCGGGGGGGTTAGATACGCAGTATTTT	CASSQQGGAGGLDTQYF
NA	TRBV5-4	TRBJ2-5	NA	TGTGCCAGCAGCGTTGTATTGGCGGGCCAAGAGACCCAGTACTTC	CASSVVLAGQETQYF
NA	TRBV15	TRBJ2-1	NA	TGTGCCACCAGGCACTCAGCTAGGTCGAAGGCCTACAATGAGCAGTTCTTC	CATRHSARSKAYNEQFF
NA	TRBV19	TRBJ1-5	NA	TGTGCCAGTAATTCTAGGGGGCCCCAGCATTTT	CASNSRGPQHF
NA	TRBV7-3	TRBJ1-6	NA	TGTGCCAGCAGTTCGGGTCGCGGTAGACCCCTCCACTTT	CASSSGRGRPLHF
TRBD1	TRBV19	TRBJ2-1	NA	TGTGCCAGTAGCCTTGGGGGGACAGGGGCCAACAATGAGCAGTTCTTC	CASSLGGTGANNEQFF
NA	TRBV7-9	TRBJ1-3	NA	TGTGCCAGCAGCTCCGCGGAGGCTGGAAACACCATATATTTT	CASSSAEAGNTIYF
TRBD2	TRBV6-6	TRBJ2-5	few	TGTGCCAGCAGCCCTGGGACTAGCGGGGGGAAGACCCAGTACTTC	CASSPGTSGGKTQYF
NA	TRBV29-1	TRBJ1-2	NA	TGCAGCGTTGAACTGGGCAGGAACTATGGCTACACCTTC	CSVELGRNYGYTF
TRBD1	TRBV4-1	TRBJ2-5	NA	TGCGCCAGCAGCCACTTAGACAGGGGGTACCAAGAGACCCAGTACTTC	CASSHLDRGYQETQYF
TRBD1	TRBV5-1	TRBJ1-4	once	TGCGCCAGCAGCTTGAACAACAGGGGCCTCAATGAAAAACTGTTTTTT	CASSLNNRGLNEKLFF
TRBD1	TRBV5-1	TRBJ1-4	once	TGCGCCAGCCGGTCAGGGGGAACTGAAAAACTGTTTTTT	CASRSGGTEKLFF
TRBD1	TRBV10-3	TRBJ2-1	few	TGTGCCATGGGACAGGGGAATCAGTTCTTC	CAMGQGNQFF
TRBD1	TRBV27	TRBJ2-7	NA	TGTGCCAGCGGGACAGGGGGTTACGAGCAGTACTTC	CASGTGGYEQYF
NA	TRBV10-2	TRBJ1-5	NA	TGCGCCAGCAGTGAGCCGGCGGGACTTTATCATCAGCCCCAGCATTTT	CASSEPAGLYHQPQHF
TRBD1	TRBV15	TRBJ1-1	NA	TGTGCCACCAGCAGGGCGACAGGGGGTGACACTGAAGCTTTCTTT	CATSRATGGDTEAFF
NA	TRBV5-4	TRBJ1-4	few	TGTGCCAGCAGCTTGTCTTCCAGGTCGAATGAAAAACTGTTTTTT	CASSLSSRSNEKLFF
TRBD2	TRBV10-2	TRBJ2-2	NA	TGCGCCAGCAGTGTAGCGGGGGCTCCTGGGTCGGAGCTGTTTTTT	CASSVAGAPGSELFF
TRBD1	TRBV18	TRBJ2-3	NA	TGTGCCAGCTCACAAACACAGGGGAACACAGATACGCAGTATTTT	CASSQTQGNTDTQYF
NA	TRBV10-3	TRBJ1-4	NA	TGTGCCATCAGTTCCTCTATGGGAGGTGAAAAACTGTTTTTT	CAISSSMGGEKLFF
NA	TRBV5-4	TRBJ1-2	NA	TGTGCCAGCAGCGCGGACATTTATGGCTACACCTTC	CASSADIYGYTF
TRBD1	TRBV7-2	TRBJ2-7	NA	TGTGCCAGCAGCTACGGGACAGTAACCTACGAGCAGTACTTC	CASSYGTVTYEQYF
TRBD2	TRBV29-1	TRBJ2-7	NA	TGCAGCGTGGCGGTGGGACTAGCGAACTACGAGCAGTACTTC	CSVAVGLANYEQYF
TRBD1	TRBV6-1	TRBJ1-6	NA	TGTGCCAGCAGTGCCCGGGACAGAGATTCACCCCTCCACTTT	CASSARDRDSPLHF
TRBD2	TRBV4-1	TRBJ2-1	NA	TGCGCCAGCAGCCAAACGGTGGGAGGGCCACTTTACAGCTCCTACAATGAGCAGTTCTTC	CASSQTVGGPLYSSYNEQFF
TRBD1	TRBV18	TRBJ1-5	NA	TGTGCCAGCTCACTTACGACAGGGCATCAGCCCCAGCATTTT	CASSLTTGHQPQHF
NA	TRBV5-1	TRBJ1-1	NA	TGCGCCAGCAGGACAGGCTCACCGAACACTGAAGCTTTCTTT	CASRTGSPNTEAFF
TRBD1	TRBV6-6	TRBJ2-5	NA	TGTGCCAGCAGTGCCCGGGACAGAAAAGAGACCCAGTACTTC	CASSARDRKETQYF
NA	TRBV4-1	TRBJ2-3	NA	TGCGCCAGCAGCCAAGAGTGGGGGAGGACCGGGTTAATGGATACGCAGTATTTT	CASSQEWGRTGLMDTQYF
TRBD2	TRBV5-4	TRBJ2-5	NA	TGTGCCAGCAGCTTGGCGGGGGGACAAGAGACCCAGTACTTC	CASSLAGGQETQYF
TRBD1	TRBV10-3	TRBJ1-2	NA	TGTGCCATCAGTTGGGGACAGGGCGTGTCGGGCTACACCTTC	CAISWGQGVSGYTF
NA	TRBV5-8	TRBJ1-4	NA	TGTGCCAGCAGCGCCGGGGTAGGGAGAGAAAAACTGTTTTTT	CASSAGVGREKLFF